One and the same sample provided the 28 T cell receptor beta chains below, sequenced in a study of blood T cell repertoires in COVID-19. Sequencing used immunoSEQ multiplex PCR; TCRdb keeps in-frame clones, though not all of them. In the table there are roughly 500,000 clones, 89% of which are singletons. The sample was peripheral blood. All receptors derive from a man aged 18 to 29 with COVID-19, enrolled during active disease.

The V call is TRBV11-1, the J call TRBJ2-1, with TRBD2 matching 7 bases. The CDR3 length is 15 residues. J gave up 8 bases and V 1 base, and 8 bases lay outside the gene matches. In germline, CDR1 is SGHAT, CDR2 FQDESV (reference sequence). The CDR3: CASSLGSAGEDEQFF. In nucleotides, the CDR3 is TGTGCCAGCAGCTTAGGCTCGGCGGGAGAGGATGAGCAGTTCTTC. Full variable domain (outside the CDR3, taken from reference TRBV11-1 and TRBJ2-1): EAEVAQSPRYKITEKSQAVAFWCDPISGHATLYWYRQILGQGPELLVQFQDESVVDDSQLPKDRFSAERLKGVDSTLKIQPAELGDSAMYLCASSLGSAGEDEQFFGPGTRLTVL.

The J gene is TRBJ2-7, the V gene TRBV20-1, with D uncertain. The V and J ends lost 3 bases and 0 bases respectively, with 12 bases between them. The CDR3 contains 14 residues. CDR1 is DFQATT, CDR2 SNEGSKA, per germline (reference sequence). The CDR3 here is CSASYPRSSYEQYF. In DNA, the CDR3 is TGCAGTGCTAGTTACCCAAGGAGCTCCTACGAGCAGTACTTC.

Only one count was recorded for this clone. The chain couples TRBV21-1 to TRBJ1-2; the DNA was not compared with TRBD1, the D call given in the table. TRBV21-1 is marked as a pseudogene. The length of the CDR3 is 16 residues. The CDR3 protein is CASSNVNCRAYYGYTF. CDR3 in DNA: TGTGCCAGCAGCAACGTCAACTGCAGGGCCTACTATGGCTACACCTTC.

The chain combines TRBV12-5 with TRBJ2-5, with TRBD2 matching over 12 bases. Germline values: CDR1 LGHNT, CDR2 FRNRAP. The J segment lost 1 base and the V segment lost 6 bases, leaving 15 bases of the junction unmatched. This CDR3 is 19 amino acids long. Here the CDR3 DNA reads TGTGCTAGTGGACCCGCCCCACGGACTAGCGGGGCCTCCCAAGAGACCCAGTACTTC. This codes for CASGPAPRTSGASQETQYF.

The chain combines TRBV7-9 with TRBJ1-4; D is undetermined. This CDR3 has 11 residues. The germline V gene has CDR1 SEHNR and CDR2 FQNEAQ (reference sequence). CDR3 sequence reads: CGAERDEKLFF. The CDR3 DNA reads TGTGGAGCGGAAAGAGATGAAAAACTGTTTTTT.

The rearrangement links TRBV12-2 to TRBJ2-2; the table gives TRBD2 as D, unverified against the DNA. TRBV12-2 is a pseudogene locus. The CDR3 length is 19 residues. The CDR3 DNA sequence: TGTGCAAGTCGCTTAAGATCCTCGGGGGGGCTGGTCAACACCGGGGAGCTGTTTTTT. This translates into CASRLRSSGGLVNTGELFF.

This chain links TRBV7-2 with TRBJ2-5, with D possibly being TRBD2 (5 bases). The CDR3 covers 15 residues. CDR1 is SGHTA and CDR2 is FQGNSA in the germline V gene. Trimming left V 5 bases short and J 7 bases short, with 20 bases between. The CDR3 coding sequence is TGTGCCAGCAGCCCGAGGGCCAACCGGGTCGGGACCCAGTACTTC. Translation gives CASSPRANRVGTQYF.

This clone was found once. The genes are TRBV2 and TRBJ1-2, with 7 bases matching TRBD1. V dropped 6 bases and J dropped 10; count of bases not matched to a gene: 8. The CDR3 is made up of 12 amino acids. The germline V gene has CDR1 SNHLY and CDR2 FYNNEI. CDR3 in DNA: TGTGCCAGCAGCGACCCGGACAGGCCCTACACCTTC. Translation gives CASSDPDRPYTF.

The rearrangement links TRBV4-1 to TRBJ2-1; D might be TRBD1 (6 bases). V shed 1 base and J shed 8 bases, with 12 bases lying between them. CDR1 is MGHRA and CDR2 is YSYEKL in the germline V gene. The CDR3 runs to 14 residues. In DNA form, the CDR3 reads TGCGCCAGCAGCCAAGTAGGGGGAATGGATGAGCAGTTCTTC. This translates into CASSQVGGMDEQFF.

The CDR3 sequence is CASSGEGSEQFF. DNA for the CDR3: TGTGCCAGCAGTGGGGAGGGTAGTGAGCAGTTCTTC. The chain has TRBV2 and TRBJ2-1; 7 nucleotides align to TRBD2. In germline, CDR1 is SNHLY, CDR2 FYNNEI. The CDR3 is made up of 12 amino acids. After removal of 4 bases from V and 9 bases from J, the junction contained 3 bases not matched to a gene.

The J gene is TRBJ2-7, the V gene TRBV9; D might be TRBD2 (6 bases). V was clipped by 3 bases and J by 5 bases, with 15 bases between them. The CDR3 is made up of 14 amino acids. From germline, CDR1 is SGDLS and CDR2 YYNGEE. For the CDR3, the DNA is TGTGCCAGCAGCGCACAAATCGGGAGTCACGAGCAGTACTTC. This gives the protein CASSAQIGSHEQYF.

V is TRBV7-8 and J is TRBJ2-3, with 11 bases lining up with TRBD1. Losses at the gene ends were 7 bases for V and 7 bases for J; bases not matched to a gene: 7. The germline gives CDR1 SGHVS, CDR2 FQNEAQ. The CDR3 runs to 14 residues. This chain's CDR3 is CASTLDRGLNTQYF. The CDR3 DNA reads TGTGCCAGCACCCTGGACAGGGGGCTGAATACGCAGTATTTT.

The V call is TRBV4-2, the J call TRBJ2-7; tentative D call: TRBD1 (6 bases). Trimming took 0 bases from V and 3 from J, leaving 12 bases between them. The CDR3 runs 15 residues. Per the germline V gene, CDR1 is LGHNA and CDR2 is YNFKEQ. CDR3 in amino acids: CASSQDMGQIYEQYF. CDR3 nucleotides: TGTGCCAGCAGCCAAGATATGGGACAAATCTACGAGCAGTACTTC.

V usage is TRBV24-1 and J usage is TRBJ2-1; TRBD1 agrees at 7 bases. The germline CDR1 and CDR2 sequences are KGHDR and SFDVKD. The CDR3 extends over 12 amino acids. The ends lost 8 bases at V and 5 bases at J; junction bases unmatched: 2. DNA of the CDR3: TGTGCCACCATGCAGGGGGACAATGAGCAGTTCTTC. The encoded protein is CATMQGDNEQFF.

The chain employs TRBV7-2 and TRBJ1-5; 8 bases fit TRBD1. The CDR3 loop spans 15 amino acids. J gave up 6 bases and V 0 bases, and 4 bases lay outside the gene matches. Germline assignment: CDR1 SGHTA and CDR2 FQGNSA. CDR3: CASSLAQGVGQPQHF. CDR3 nucleotides: TGTGCCAGCAGCTTAGCACAGGGGGTAGGTCAGCCCCAGCATTTT.

With respect to this clone: Different DNA sequences within this sample yield the same CDR3. This chain uses TRBV19 with TRBJ2-4; 7 bases fit TRBD2. Losses at the gene ends were 1 base for V and 1 base for J; bases not matched to a gene: 1. CDR3 size: 15 residues. In germline, CDR1 is LNHDA, CDR2 SQIVND (reference sequence). CDR3 nucleotides: TGTGCCAGTAGTATAGTGGGGGGGGCCAAAAACATTCAGTACTTC. It yields the protein CASSIVGGAKNIQYF.

CDR3 in DNA: TGTGCCAGCTCACCAGCCCAGGGGGCCCAAGAGACCCAGTACTTC. Amino acids: CASSPAQGAQETQYF. The genes are TRBV18 and TRBJ2-5, with 8 bases that match TRBD1. V shed 2 bases and J 1 base; nucleotides not matched to a gene: 3. Germline assignment: CDR1 KGHSH and CDR2 LQKENI. The CDR3 runs 15 residues. The entire variable domain, with the rest obtained from reference TRBV18 and TRBJ2-5, is as follows: NAGVMQNPRHLVRRRGQEARLRCSPMKGHSHVYWYRQLPEEGLKFMVYLQKENIIDESGMPKERFSAEFPKEGPSILRIQQVVRGDSAAYFCASSPAQGAQETQYFGPGTRLLVL.

This chain joins TRBV11-3 and TRBJ2-2; the match to TRBD2 covers 9 bases. The CDR3 has 15 residues. Germline loops: CDR1 SGHNT, CDR2 YENEEA. V shed 2 bases, J shed 5 bases, and the junction held 3 bases outside the gene matches. CDR3 in DNA: TGTGCCAGCAGCTTAAAGCGGGAGGCGACCGGGGAGCTGTTTTTT. Its translation is CASSLKREATGELFF.

The CDR3 sequence is CSASLNRAPNQPQHF. The CDR3 region has the DNA TGCAGTGCTAGTCTTAACAGGGCCCCAAATCAGCCCCAGCATTTT. This sequence joins TRBV20-1 and TRBJ1-5; maybe TRBD1 (6 bases). Between the trimmed V and J ends, which lost 3 bases and 4 bases, there was a span of 16 bases. Germline CDR1 is DFQATT and CDR2 is SNEGSKA (reference sequence). CDR3 length: 15 residues.

This sequence joins TRBV3-1 (or the pseudogene TRBV3-2) and TRBJ2-1, with 13 bases fitting TRBD2. The germline V gene encodes CDR1 LGHDT and CDR2 YNNKEL (reference sequence). The ends lost 4 bases at V and 8 bases at J; junction bases unmatched: 8. CDR3 length: 16 residues. CDR3 nucleotide sequence: TGTGCCAGCAGCCGCCTCAGACTAGCGGGGGGCCATGAGCAGTTCTTC. Translating it yields CASSRLRLAGGHEQFF.

This clone came up many times. The genes are TRBV3-1 (or the pseudogene TRBV3-2) and TRBJ1-1; D call uncertain. The CDR3 spans 11 residues. Trimming shortened V by 5 bases and J by 7 bases, and 8 bases separated the two germline ends. Germline CDR1 LGHDT, CDR2 YNNKEL (reference sequence). The CDR3, as DNA: TGTGCCAGCAGCTCTACTTTTGAAGCTTTCTTT. Its protein product is CASSSTFEAFF.

The gene calls are TRBV2 and TRBJ2-7, with D perhaps TRBD2 (6 bases). Germline assignment: CDR1 SNHLY and CDR2 FYNNEI. V was clipped by 6 bases and J by 6 bases, with 15 bases between them. The CDR3 has 13 residues. The CDR3 DNA follows: TGTGCCAGCAGACTAGCCGAGTCGGCCGAGCAGTACTTC. The encoded protein is CASRLAESAEQYF.

The V and J genes are TRBV10-2 and TRBJ2-5; no reliable D call. V was pared by 6 bases and J by 2 bases, with 10 bases between. The CDR3 is 13 amino acids. Germline CDR1 reads WSHSY; CDR2 reads SAAADI. The DNA of the CDR3 is TGCGCCAGCAGACCTGACTGGCAAGAGACCCAGTACTTC. Residues: CASRPDWQETQYF.

The J gene is TRBJ1-2, the V gene TRBV6-5; D is unclear. The V end was cut by 8 bases, the J end by 8 bases, with 12 bases between. The CDR3 has 11 amino acids. Germline loops: CDR1 MNHEY, CDR2 SVGAGI. CDR3 nucleotides: TGTGCCAGCTATCGATCGGGAGGCTACACCTTC. Its protein is CASYRSGGYTF.

The chain couples TRBV4-1 to TRBJ1-4; 8 bases are a match to TRBD1. This CDR3 has 18 residues. The germline CDR1 and CDR2 sequences are MGHRA and YSYEKL. V gave up 3 bases and J gave up 6 bases; unmatched junction bases: 15. CDR3 amino acids: CASSHPQGGTGGYEKLFF. The CDR3 coding sequence is TGCGCCAGCAGCCACCCCCAAGGAGGTACAGGGGGGTATGAAAAACTGTTTTTT.

The genes are TRBV7-8 and TRBJ2-3, with 8 bases aligning to TRBD2. There are 18 residues in the CDR3. V trimming: 2 bases; J trimming: 1 base; junction bases outside the gene matches: 11. The germline CDR1 and CDR2 sequences are SGHVS and FQNEAQ. This CDR3 is CASSLLFGRAAGTDTQYF. The CDR3 DNA follows: TGTGCCAGCAGCTTATTGTTCGGGAGGGCCGCGGGCACAGATACGCAGTATTTT.

This rearrangement joins TRBV21-1 to TRBJ1-1. TRBV21-1 is labeled a pseudogene. This CDR3 is 21 amino acids long. This CDR3 is CASSKEVPKSLSGLKNTEAFF. The CDR3 DNA reads as TGTGCCAGCAGCAAAGAAGTCCCCAAGTCCCTCTCAGGACTCAAGAACACTGAAGCTTTCTTT.

The rearrangement joins TRBV19 to TRBJ2-1, with a weak D call TRBD2 (6 bases). V lost 4 bases and J lost 4, with 8 bases in between. The CDR3 consists of 13 residues. Germline V gene data show CDR1 as LNHDA and CDR2 as SQIVND (reference sequence). CDR3 coding DNA: TGTGCCAGTAGTAGCGGGACTTACAATGAGCAGTTCTTC. It encodes CASSSGTYNEQFF.